The entry below describes one T cell receptor (beta chain). Its cognate antigen is unknown. This record belongs to a study of OX40 agonist ivuxolimab in advanced cancers. The wider study: Averaging 60 years in age, with a range of roughly 23 to 80, the cohort was 82.7% male. Prior checkpoint blockade (anti-PD-1, anti-PD-L1 or anti-CTLA-4) was permitted; roughly 40% had it. Findings of the study overall: Clonal expansion from baseline to week 6 occurred in both CD4+ and CD8+ T cells.

Sampling of blood occurred at baseline, cycle 4 day 1, and cycle 7 day 1. Method: immunoSEQ multiplex PCR; TCRdb's copy keeps in-frame clones and lacks some. Among roughly 80,000 clones, over 70% were seen once, and the ten largest hold about 0.71%. CDR3 length: 16 residues. V trimming: 6 bases; J trimming: 4 bases; junction bases outside the gene matches: 11. Germline-derived CDR1 and CDR2 are SGHDT and YYEEEE. The sequence was collected from an adult with an advanced solid tumor such as melanoma, head and neck, liver or kidney cancer. Sequenced material: CD4+ or CD8+ T cells sorted from blood, taken in a trial of the OX40 agonist ivuxolimab. The chain links TRBV5-6 to TRBJ1-5; 9 bases align to TRBD1. Here the CDR3 reads CASTIRQGGWNQPQHF. CDR3 DNA sequence: TGTGCCAGCACCATTCGACAGGGGGGGTGGAATCAGCCCCAGCATTTT. Complete variable domain (other parts from reference TRBV5-6 and TRBJ1-5): DAGVTQSPTHLIKTRGQQVTLRCSPKSGHDTVSWYQQALGQGPQFIFQYYEEEERQRGNFPDRFSGHQFPNYSSELNVNALLLGDSALYLCASTIRQGGWNQPQHFGDGTRLSIL.